These 9 T cell receptor beta chains originate from one sample sequenced in a study of T cell repertoires in cytomegalovirus infection. TCRdb re-called the reads through MiXCR, storing one row per CDR3 protein. The data show 560,000 or so distinct CDR3 sequences, 16% seen once. What was sequenced was CD8+ T cells from PBMCs. These TCRs come from a human donor in good health (CMV status not recorded). Some clones in this sample may be carry-over from other donors' samples.

The chain links TRBV9 to TRBJ1-4; D gene unclear. CDR3 length equals 15 residues. V was pared by 3 bases and J by 3 bases, with 12 bases between. The V gene's germline CDR1 is SGDLS and CDR2 YYNGEE. This chain's CDR3 is CASSAPTDPNEKLFF. The CDR3 bases are TGTGCCAGCAGCGCACCCACGGATCCTAATGAAAAACTGTTTTTT.

This clonotype was counted many times. CDR3 DNA: TGTGCCAGCAAGGGGCAGGGGCAGGGACGAACCTACGAGCAGTACTTC. Amino acids: CASKGQGQGRTYEQYF. V gene TRBV2 combines with J gene TRBJ2-7; tentatively, D is TRBD1 (6 bases). The CDR3 has 16 amino acids. Germline values: CDR1 SNHLY, CDR2 FYNNEI. V was pared by 7 bases and J by 2 bases, with 21 bases between.

This clonotype was seen at least ten times. This chain connects TRBV9 to TRBJ2-2; the match to TRBD1 covers 10 bases. J was trimmed by 3 bases and V by 4 bases; bases with no gene match: 6. The V gene's germline CDR1 is SGDLS and CDR2 YYNGEE. CDR3 size: 16 residues. The CDR3 DNA follows: TGTGCCAGCAGCATCCGGACAGGGGGGGACACCGGGGAGCTGTTTTTT. This translates into CASSIRTGGDTGELFF.

This clonotype was recorded many times. The V call is TRBV7-9, the J call TRBJ1-1; D gene unclear. The CDR3 is 11 amino acids. The germline V and J ends were trimmed by 3 bases and 6 bases, with 5 bases remaining between them. CDR1 is SEHNR and CDR2 is FQNEAQ in the germline V gene (reference sequence). The CDR3 sequence: CASSFVAEAFF. The CDR3 nucleotides are TGTGCCAGCAGCTTCGTTGCTGAAGCTTTCTTT.

Many counts were recorded for this clonotype. The chain has TRBV27 and TRBJ1-5; D is undetermined. Trimming took 6 bases from V and 2 from J, leaving 11 bases between them. Germline CDR1 is MNHEY and CDR2 is SMNVEV (reference sequence). The CDR3 is made up of 14 amino acids. CDR3 sequence reads: CASSPDGGNQPQHF. The CDR3 region has the DNA TGTGCCAGCAGCCCTGACGGGGGCAATCAGCCCCAGCATTTT.

This clonotype was picked up a small number of times. The CDR3 DNA sequence: TGTGCCAGCAGCACAGGGACTAGCGTCAATGAGCAGTTCTTC. Translated: CASSTGTSVNEQFF. V gene TRBV5-4 combines with J gene TRBJ2-1, with 10 bases aligning to TRBD2. Germline V lookup: CDR1 SGHNT, CDR2 YYREEE (reference sequence). This CDR3 comprises 14 residues. Trimming cost V 4 bases and J 6 bases; bases outside gene matches: 4.

This clonotype has a count of ten or more. The chain couples TRBV19 to TRBJ1-5, with D maybe TRBD1 (5 bases). The CDR3 has 14 amino acids. CDR1 is LNHDA, CDR2 SQIVND, per germline (reference sequence). The V and J ends lost 3 bases and 4 bases respectively, with 10 bases between them. The CDR3 protein is CASSIAWGNQPQHF. The DNA for the CDR3 is TGTGCCAGTAGTATTGCTTGGGGGAATCAGCCCCAGCATTTT. Complete variable domain (other parts from reference TRBV19 and TRBJ1-5): DGGITQSPKYLFRKEGQNVTLSCEQNLNHDAMYWYRQDPGQGLRLIYYSQIVNDFQKGDIAEGYSVSREKKESFPLTVTSAQKNPTAFYLCASSIAWGNQPQHFGDGTRLSIL.

This clonotype was counted ten times or more. The rearrangement links TRBV11-2 to TRBJ1-5, with D possibly being TRBD1 (6 bases). CDR3 length equals 17 residues. The germline CDR1 and CDR2 sequences are SGHAT and FQNNGV. The V gene lost 7 bases and the J gene lost 0 bases, with 19 bases spanning the gap. The CDR3, as DNA: TGTGCCAGCACCCCGTGGGGGGCGGGTCGTAGCAATCAGCCCCAGCATTTT. Translation: CASTPWGAGRSNQPQHF.

In its sample, this clonotype was seen many times. The chain uses TRBV12-3 or TRBV12-4 and TRBJ2-3; no reliable D call. The V end was cut by 3 bases, the J end by 1 base, with 8 bases between. The CDR3 has 14 amino acids. The CDR3: CASSLVQGTDTQYF. The CDR3, as DNA: TGTGCCAGCAGTTTGGTCCAGGGCACAGATACGCAGTATTTT.